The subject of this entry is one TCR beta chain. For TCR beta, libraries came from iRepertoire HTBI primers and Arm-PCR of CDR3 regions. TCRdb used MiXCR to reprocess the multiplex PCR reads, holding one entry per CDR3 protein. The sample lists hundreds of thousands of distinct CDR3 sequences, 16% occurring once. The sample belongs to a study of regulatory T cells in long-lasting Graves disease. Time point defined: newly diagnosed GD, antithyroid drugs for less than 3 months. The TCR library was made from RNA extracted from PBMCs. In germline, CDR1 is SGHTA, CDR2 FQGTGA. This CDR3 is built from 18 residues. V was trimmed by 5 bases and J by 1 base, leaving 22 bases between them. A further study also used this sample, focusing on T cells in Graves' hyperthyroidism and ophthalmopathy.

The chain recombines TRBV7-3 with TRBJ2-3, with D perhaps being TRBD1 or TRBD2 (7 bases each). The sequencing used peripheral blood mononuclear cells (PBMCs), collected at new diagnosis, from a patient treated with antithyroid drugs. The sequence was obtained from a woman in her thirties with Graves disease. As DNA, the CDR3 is TGTGCCAGCAGCCTCAGGGGGGGGACAGCACTCCGCACAGATACGCAGTATTTT. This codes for CASSLRGGTALRTDTQYF. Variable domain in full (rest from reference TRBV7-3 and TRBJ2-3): GAGVSQTPSNKVTEKGKYVELRCDPISGHTALYWYRQSLGQGPEFLIYFQGTGAADDSGLPNDRFFAVRPEGSVSTLKIQRTERGDSAVYLCASSLRGGTALRTDTQYFGPGTRLTVL.